The source of this T cell receptor (beta chain) is a study of T cell changes during pregnancy in multiple sclerosis. There are 15 residues in the CDR3. CDR1 MNHNS and CDR2 SASEGT come from the germline V gene. Trimming stripped 0 bases from V and 4 bases from J, with 10 bases between. Libraries were prepared by immunoSEQ multiplex PCR; TCRdb keeps only in-frame clonotypes and omits some of them. The table includes roughly 89,000 clones, 85% to 95% detected once. This clonotype was sampled from a female donor with multiple sclerosis, enrolled in a pregnancy study. Sequences were derived from peripheral blood, sampled in the third trimester of pregnancy. V usage is TRBV6-1 and J usage is TRBJ1-3; possible D gene TRBD1, 6 bases. The CDR3 DNA sequence: TGTGCCAGCAGTGAAGCAATACAGGGAGGAAACACCATATATTTT. Its protein product is CASSEAIQGGNTIYF.